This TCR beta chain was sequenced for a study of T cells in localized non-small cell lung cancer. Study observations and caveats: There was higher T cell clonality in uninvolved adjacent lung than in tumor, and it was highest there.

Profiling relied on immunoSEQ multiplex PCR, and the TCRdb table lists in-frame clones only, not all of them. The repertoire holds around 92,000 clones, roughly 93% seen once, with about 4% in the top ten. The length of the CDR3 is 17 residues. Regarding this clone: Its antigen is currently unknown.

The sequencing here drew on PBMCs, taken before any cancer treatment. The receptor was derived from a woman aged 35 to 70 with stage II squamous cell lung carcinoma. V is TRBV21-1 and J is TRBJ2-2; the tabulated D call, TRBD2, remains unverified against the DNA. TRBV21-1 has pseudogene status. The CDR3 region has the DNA TGTGCCAGCAGCAAAGGAGGCGGGAGGGCCGAGGGCGGGGAGCTGTTTTTT. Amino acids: CASSKGGGRAEGGELFF.